The sequence of this TCR beta chain was determined in a study of T cells in Graves' hyperthyroidism and ophthalmopathy. The wider study: Peripheral blood samples were taken at initial diagnosis, prior to any treatment. Notes on the study in general: Also found in blood were most expanded thyroid clonotypes above 0.001. Model output signaled ophthalmopathy a median 6.5 months ahead of onset.

Clinical symptoms, serum thyroxine, TRAb, thyroid ultrasound and orbital computed tomography informed diagnoses. This clonotype was counted ten times or more. What it binds is not known. The investigators amplified TCR beta CDR3 regions from RNA transcripts. A first-round RT-PCR of the TCR CDR3 used the HTBI primer set. TCRdb fed the multiplex PCR reads into MiXCR, producing one record per CDR3 protein. Here the sample spans over 350,000 distinct CDR3 sequences, 14% to 15% being singletons. What was sequenced was blood. This TCR derives from a man aged 18 to 29 with Graves' ophthalmopathy.

CDR3 sequence: CASSQVPADPYTF. The CDR3 DNA is TGTGCCAGCAGCCAAGTCCCGGCGGACCCCTACACCTTC. The V and J genes are TRBV3-1 and TRBJ1-2; D is unresolved. The germline CDR1 and CDR2 sequences are LGHDT and YNNKEL (reference sequence). V lost 1 base, J lost 10 bases, and 13 bases lay in between. The CDR3 is 13 residues long.